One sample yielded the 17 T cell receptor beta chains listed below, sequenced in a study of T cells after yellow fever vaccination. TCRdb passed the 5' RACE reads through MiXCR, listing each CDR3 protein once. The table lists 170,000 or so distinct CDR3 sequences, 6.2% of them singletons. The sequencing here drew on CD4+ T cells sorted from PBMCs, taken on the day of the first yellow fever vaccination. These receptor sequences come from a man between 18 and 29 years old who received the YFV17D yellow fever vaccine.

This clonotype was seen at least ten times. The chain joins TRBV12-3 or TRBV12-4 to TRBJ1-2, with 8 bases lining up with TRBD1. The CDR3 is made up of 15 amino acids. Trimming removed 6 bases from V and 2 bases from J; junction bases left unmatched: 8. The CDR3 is CASRRGQGWNYGYTF. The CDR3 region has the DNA TGTGCCAGCAGAAGAGGACAGGGCTGGAACTATGGCTACACCTTC.

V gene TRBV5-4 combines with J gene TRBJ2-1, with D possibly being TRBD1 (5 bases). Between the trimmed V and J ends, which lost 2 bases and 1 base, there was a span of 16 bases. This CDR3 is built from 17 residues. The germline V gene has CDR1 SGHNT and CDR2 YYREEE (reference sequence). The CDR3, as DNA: TGTGCCAGCAGCTTCACCAGGGAAATGTTGTCCTACAATGAGCAGTTCTTC. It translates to CASSFTREMLSYNEQFF.

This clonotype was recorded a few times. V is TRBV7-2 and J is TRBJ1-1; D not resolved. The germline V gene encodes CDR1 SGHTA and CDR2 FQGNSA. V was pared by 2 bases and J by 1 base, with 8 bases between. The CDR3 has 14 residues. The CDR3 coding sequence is TGTGCCAGCAGCTTAAGTACCACGAACACTGAAGCTTTCTTT. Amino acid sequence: CASSLSTTNTEAFF. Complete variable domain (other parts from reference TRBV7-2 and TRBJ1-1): GAGVSQSPSNKVTEKGKDVELRCDPISGHTALYWYRQSLGQGLEFLIYFQGNSAPDKSGLPSDRFSAERTGGSVSTLTIQRTQQEDSAVYLCASSLSTTNTEAFFGQGTRLTVV.

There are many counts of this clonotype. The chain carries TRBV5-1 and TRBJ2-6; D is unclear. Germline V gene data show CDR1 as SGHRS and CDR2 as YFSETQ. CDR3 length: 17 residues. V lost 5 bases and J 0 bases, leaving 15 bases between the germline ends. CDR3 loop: CASSFSVLLSGANVLTF. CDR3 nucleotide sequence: TGCGCCAGCAGTTTTTCAGTTCTACTCTCTGGGGCCAACGTCCTGACTTTC.

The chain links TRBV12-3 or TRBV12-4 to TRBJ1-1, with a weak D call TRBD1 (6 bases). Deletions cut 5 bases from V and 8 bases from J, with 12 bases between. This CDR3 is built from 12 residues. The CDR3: CASSRGGREAFF. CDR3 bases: TGTGCCAGCAGTCGGGGGGGGCGGGAAGCTTTCTTT.

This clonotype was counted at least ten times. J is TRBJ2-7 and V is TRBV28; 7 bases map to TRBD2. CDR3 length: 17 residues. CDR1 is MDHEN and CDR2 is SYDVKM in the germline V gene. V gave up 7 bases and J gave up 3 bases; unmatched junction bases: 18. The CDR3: CASNAGGWAPPFYEQYV. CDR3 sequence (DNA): TGTGCCAGCAACGCCGGGGGGTGGGCACCGCCATTCTACGAGCAGTACGTC.

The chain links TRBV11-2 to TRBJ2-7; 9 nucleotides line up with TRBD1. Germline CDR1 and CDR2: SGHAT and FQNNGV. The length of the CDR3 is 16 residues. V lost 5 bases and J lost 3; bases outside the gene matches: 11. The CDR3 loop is CASSLSYYRGLYEQYF. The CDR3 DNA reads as TGTGCCAGCAGCCTCTCTTATTACAGGGGGCTCTACGAGCAGTACTTC.

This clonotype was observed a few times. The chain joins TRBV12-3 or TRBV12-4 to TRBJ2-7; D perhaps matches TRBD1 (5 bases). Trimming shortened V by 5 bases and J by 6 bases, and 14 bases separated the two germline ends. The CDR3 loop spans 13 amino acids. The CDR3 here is CASSQAPGLEQYV. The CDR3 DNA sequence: TGTGCCAGCAGTCAAGCCCCAGGGCTCGAGCAGTACGTC.

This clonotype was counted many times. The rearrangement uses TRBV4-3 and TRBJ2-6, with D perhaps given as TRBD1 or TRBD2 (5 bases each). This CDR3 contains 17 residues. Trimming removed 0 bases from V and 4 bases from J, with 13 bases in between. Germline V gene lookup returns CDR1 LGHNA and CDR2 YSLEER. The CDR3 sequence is CASSQELWGTGANVLTF. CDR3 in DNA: TGCGCCAGCAGCCAAGAGCTCTGGGGGACCGGGGCCAACGTCCTGACTTTC.

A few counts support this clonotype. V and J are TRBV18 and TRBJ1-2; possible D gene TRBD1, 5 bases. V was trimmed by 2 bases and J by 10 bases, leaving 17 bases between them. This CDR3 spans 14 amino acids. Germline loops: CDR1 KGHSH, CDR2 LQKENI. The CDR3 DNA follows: TGTGCCAGCTCACCAGCCAGGGCCCGTAGCGACTACACCTTC. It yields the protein CASSPARARSDYTF.

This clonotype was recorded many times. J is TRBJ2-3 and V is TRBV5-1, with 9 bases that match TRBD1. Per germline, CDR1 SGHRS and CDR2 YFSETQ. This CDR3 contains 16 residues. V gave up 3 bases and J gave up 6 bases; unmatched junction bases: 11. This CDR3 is CASSSLGQGYYDTQYF. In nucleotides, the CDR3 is TGCGCCAGCAGCTCCCTCGGACAGGGGTATTATGATACGCAGTATTTT.

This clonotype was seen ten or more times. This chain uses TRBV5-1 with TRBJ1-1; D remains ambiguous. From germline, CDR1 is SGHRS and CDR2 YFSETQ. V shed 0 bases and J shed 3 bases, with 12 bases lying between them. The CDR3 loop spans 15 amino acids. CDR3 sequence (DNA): TGCGCCAGCAGCTTGGTAGGCGTTCTGGACACTGAAGCTTTCTTT. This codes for CASSLVGVLDTEAFF.

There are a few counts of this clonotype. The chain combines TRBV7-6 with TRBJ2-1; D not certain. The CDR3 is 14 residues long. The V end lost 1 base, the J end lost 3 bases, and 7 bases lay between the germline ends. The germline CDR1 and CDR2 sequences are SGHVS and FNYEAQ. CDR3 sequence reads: CASSLDRFYNEQFF. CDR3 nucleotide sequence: TGTGCCAGCAGCTTAGACAGATTCTACAATGAGCAGTTCTTC. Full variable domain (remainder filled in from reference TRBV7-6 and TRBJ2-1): GAGVSQSPRYKVTKRGQDVALRCDPISGHVSLYWYRQALGQGPEFLTYFNYEAQQDKSGLPNDRFSAERPEGSISTLTIQRTEQRDSAMYRCASSLDRFYNEQFFGPGTRLTVL.

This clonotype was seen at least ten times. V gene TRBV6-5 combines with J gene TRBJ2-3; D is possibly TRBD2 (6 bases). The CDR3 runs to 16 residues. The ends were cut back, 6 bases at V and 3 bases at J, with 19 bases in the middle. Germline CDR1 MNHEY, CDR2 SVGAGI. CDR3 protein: CASSRRTRGRTDTQYF. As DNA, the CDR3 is TGTGCCAGCAGCCGCCGAACCCGGGGGAGGACAGATACGCAGTATTTT.

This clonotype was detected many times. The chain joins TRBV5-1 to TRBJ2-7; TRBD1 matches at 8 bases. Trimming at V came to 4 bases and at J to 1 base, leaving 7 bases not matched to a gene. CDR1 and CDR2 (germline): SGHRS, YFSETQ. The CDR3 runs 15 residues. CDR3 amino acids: CASSPTGEPSYEQYF. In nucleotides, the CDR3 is TGCGCCAGCAGCCCGACAGGGGAGCCTTCCTACGAGCAGTACTTC. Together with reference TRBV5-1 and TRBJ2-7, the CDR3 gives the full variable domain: KAGVTQTPRYLIKTRGQQVTLSCSPISGHRSVSWYQQTPGQGLQFLFEYFSETQRNKGNFPGRFSGRQFSNSRSEMNVSTLELGDSALYLCASSPTGEPSYEQYFGPGTRLTVT.

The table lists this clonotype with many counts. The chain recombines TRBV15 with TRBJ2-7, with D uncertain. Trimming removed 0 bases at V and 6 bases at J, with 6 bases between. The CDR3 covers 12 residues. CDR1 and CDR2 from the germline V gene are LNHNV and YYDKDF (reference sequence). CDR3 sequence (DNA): TGTGCCACCAGCAGAGATATCGGCGAGCAGTACGTC. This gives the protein CATSRDIGEQYV.

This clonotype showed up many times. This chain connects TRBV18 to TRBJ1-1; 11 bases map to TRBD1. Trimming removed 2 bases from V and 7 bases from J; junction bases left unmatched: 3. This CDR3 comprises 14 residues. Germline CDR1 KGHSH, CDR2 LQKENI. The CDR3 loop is CASSPGQGAVEAFF. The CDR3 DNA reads TGTGCCAGCTCACCAGGACAGGGGGCGGTTGAAGCTTTCTTT.